Reported below is one T cell receptor (beta chain). Its antigen is undetermined. These data come from a study of shared clonotypes between healthy human individuals. General observations from the study: On the whole, naive subsets had larger estimated richness than memory subsets had.

Profiled with immunoSEQ multiplex PCR; TCRdb holds only in-frame clones, not every one. The sample has 2 million to 2.5 million clones; under 97% are singletons. Per the germline V gene, CDR1 is KGHSH and CDR2 is LQKENI. The germline V and J ends were trimmed by 6 bases and 0 bases, with 6 bases remaining between them. The CDR3 spans 12 residues. Sequences were obtained from naive CD4+ T cells sorted from blood. Stated subset: CD45RA+ positively selected. The source of this sequence is a man between 18 and 35 years old in good health. J is TRBJ2-7 and V is TRBV18; tentatively, D is TRBD1 (6 bases). This CDR3 is CASSDSSYEQYF. The CDR3, as DNA: TGTGCCAGCTCGGACAGCTCCTACGAGCAGTACTTC.